The clone carrying this T cell receptor (beta chain) was picked up many times. Its antigen is currently unknown. The data originate from a study of T cells in Graves' hyperthyroidism and ophthalmopathy. Points from the study as a whole: Blood shared most expanded thyroid clonotypes above 0.001. Ophthalmopathy and stable hyperthyroidism were separated by a 13 V-J model. Before onset, by a median of about seven months, the model predicted ophthalmopathy.

Uncontrolled infection, other autoimmune disease, pregnancy or lactation led to exclusion. Amplified regions were TCR beta CDR3 sequences from RNA transcripts. Researchers ran a first-round RT-PCR on the TCR CDR3 using the HTBI primer set. One entry per CDR3 protein, called by TCRdb with MiXCR from the multiplex PCR reads. The sample holds 550,000 to 600,000 distinct CDR3 sequences, about half seen once. Germline CDR1 is SGDLS and CDR2 is YYNGEE. The V end was cut by 0 bases, the J end by 5 bases, with 14 bases between. The CDR3 contains 16 residues. The TCR sequence derives from an adult woman with Graves' disease, either hyperthyroidism or ophthalmopathy (not recorded which). The material sequenced was peripheral blood or thyroid tissue (not recorded which). The chain links TRBV9 to TRBJ2-2; D is undetermined. CDR3 in DNA: TGTGCCAGCAGCGTAGAAGTAGGCAGATCGACCGGGGAGCTGTTTTTT. It is translated as CASSVEVGRSTGELFF. The full variable domain, with the rest looked up from reference TRBV9 and TRBJ2-2, is DSGVTQTPKHLITATGQRVTLRCSPRSGDLSVYWYQQSLDQGLQFLIQYYNGEERAKGNILERFSAQQFPDLHSELNLSSLELGDSALYFCASSVEVGRSTGELFFGEGSRLTVL.